A single T cell receptor (beta chain) is shown here with its context. Its antigen is not identified. The data were obtained in a study of PD-1 blockade in mismatch repair-deficient tumors. Across the study: All were previously treated, progressing patients with eleven to twelve mismatch repair-deficient cancer types. Findings and caveats of the study: Rapid post-treatment expansion, then contraction, generally preceding radiologic response, marked tumor-resident clones.

All patients were mismatch repair deficient, assessed by either PCR or immunohistochemistry. The TCR-sequenced patients were a few responders to pembrolizumab. Measured with immunoSEQ multiplex PCR; TCRdb has only the in-frame clones, and not every one. This table has 50,000 to 75,000 clones, approximately 88% appearing once. The sequence was collected from an adult with mismatch repair-deficient cancer. The material sequenced was peripheral blood, taken 52 weeks after starting pembrolizumab.

The CDR3 DNA is TGTGCCAGCAGCTTAGCGAGCTTTGGTGAAAAACTGTTTTTT. It yields the protein CASSLASFGEKLFF. V gene TRBV7-6 combines with J gene TRBJ1-4; D gene uncertain. CDR3 size: 14 residues. Germline-derived CDR1 and CDR2 are SGHVS and FNYEAQ. V lost 0 bases to trimming and J lost 7 bases, with 9 bases between them. The full variable domain, completed using reference TRBV7-6 and TRBJ1-4, is GAGVSQSPRYKVTKRGQDVALRCDPISGHVSLYWYRQALGQGPEFLTYFNYEAQQDKSGLPNDRFSAERPEGSISTLTIQRTEQRDSAMYRCASSLASFGEKLFFGSGTQLSVL.